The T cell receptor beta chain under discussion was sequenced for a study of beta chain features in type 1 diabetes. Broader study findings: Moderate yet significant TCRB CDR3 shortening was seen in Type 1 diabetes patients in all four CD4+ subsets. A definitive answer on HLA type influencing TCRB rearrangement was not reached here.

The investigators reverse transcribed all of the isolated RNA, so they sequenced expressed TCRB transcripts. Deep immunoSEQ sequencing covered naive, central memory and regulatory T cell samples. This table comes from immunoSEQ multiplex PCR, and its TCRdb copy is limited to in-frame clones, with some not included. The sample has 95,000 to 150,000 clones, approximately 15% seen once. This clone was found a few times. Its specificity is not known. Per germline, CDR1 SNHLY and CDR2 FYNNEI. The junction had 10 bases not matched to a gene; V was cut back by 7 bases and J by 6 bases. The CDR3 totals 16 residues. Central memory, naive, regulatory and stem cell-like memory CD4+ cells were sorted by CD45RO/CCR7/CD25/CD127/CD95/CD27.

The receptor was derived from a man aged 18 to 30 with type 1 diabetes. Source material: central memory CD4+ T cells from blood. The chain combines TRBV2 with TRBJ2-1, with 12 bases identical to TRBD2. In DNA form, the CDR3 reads TGTGCCAGCACAGTTACCCGGACTAGCGGGGCCAATGAGCAGTTCTTC. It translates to CASTVTRTSGANEQFF.